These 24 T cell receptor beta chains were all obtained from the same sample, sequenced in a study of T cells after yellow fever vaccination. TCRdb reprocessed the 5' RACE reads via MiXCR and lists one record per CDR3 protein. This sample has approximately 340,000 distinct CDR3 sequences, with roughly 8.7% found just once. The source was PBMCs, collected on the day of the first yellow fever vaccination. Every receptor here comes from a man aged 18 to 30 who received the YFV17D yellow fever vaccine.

In DNA form, the CDR3 reads TGTGCCAGCAGTTACGGAAACGAAAAACTGTTTTTT. Its protein is CASSYGNEKLFF. The J gene is TRBJ1-4, the V gene TRBV6-2 or TRBV6-3; D is ambiguous. The CDR3 consists of 12 residues. Germline V lookup: CDR1 MNHEY, CDR2 SVGEGT. V shed 2 bases and J shed 8 bases, with 6 bases lying between them.

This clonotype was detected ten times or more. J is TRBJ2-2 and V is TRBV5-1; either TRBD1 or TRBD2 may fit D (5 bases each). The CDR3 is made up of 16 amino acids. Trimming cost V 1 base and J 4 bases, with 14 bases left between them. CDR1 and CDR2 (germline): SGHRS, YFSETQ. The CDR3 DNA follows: TGCGCCAGCAGCTTGTTTCGGGGACGCGGCACCGGGGAGCTGTTTTTT. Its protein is CASSLFRGRGTGELFF.

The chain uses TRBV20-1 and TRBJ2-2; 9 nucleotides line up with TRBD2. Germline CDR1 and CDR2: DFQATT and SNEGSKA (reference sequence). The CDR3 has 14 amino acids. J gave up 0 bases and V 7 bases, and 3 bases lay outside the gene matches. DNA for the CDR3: TGCAGTGGTATAGCGGGGGCGAACACCGGGGAGCTGTTTTTT. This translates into CSGIAGANTGELFF.

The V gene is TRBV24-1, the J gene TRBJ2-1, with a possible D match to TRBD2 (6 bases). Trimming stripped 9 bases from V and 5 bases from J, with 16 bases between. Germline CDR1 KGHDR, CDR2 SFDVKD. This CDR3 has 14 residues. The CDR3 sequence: CATGPGGKHNEQFF. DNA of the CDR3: TGTGCCACCGGGCCTGGAGGGAAGCACAATGAGCAGTTCTTC.

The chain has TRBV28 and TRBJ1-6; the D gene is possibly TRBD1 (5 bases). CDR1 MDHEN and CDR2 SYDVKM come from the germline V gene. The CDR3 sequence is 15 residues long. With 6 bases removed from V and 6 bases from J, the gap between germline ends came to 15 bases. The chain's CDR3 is CASSLPSGGNSPLHF. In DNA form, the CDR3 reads TGTGCCAGCAGCCTGCCCTCGGGGGGTAATTCACCCCTCCACTTT.

As DNA, the CDR3 is TGCGCCAGCAGCCAAGCCCCTCAAGAGACCCAGTACTTC. It translates to CASSQAPQETQYF. The chain combines TRBV4-1 with TRBJ2-5; unclear D gene. V gave up 1 base and J gave up 2 bases, with 5 bases separating them. This CDR3 has 13 amino acids. Germline V CDR1 and CDR2: MGHRA, YSYEKL.

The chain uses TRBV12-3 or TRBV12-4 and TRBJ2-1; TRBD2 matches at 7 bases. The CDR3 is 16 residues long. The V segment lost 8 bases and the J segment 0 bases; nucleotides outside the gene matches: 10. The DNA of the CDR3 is TGTGCCAGCTCTCCCCGGGGGGTGGGCTCCTACAATGAGCAGTTCTTC. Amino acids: CASSPRGVGSYNEQFF.

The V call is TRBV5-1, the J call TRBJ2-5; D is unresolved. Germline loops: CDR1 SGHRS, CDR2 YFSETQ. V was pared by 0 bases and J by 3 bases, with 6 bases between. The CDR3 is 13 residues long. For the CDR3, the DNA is TGCGCCAGCAGCTTGGAGAATGAAGAGACCCAGTACTTC. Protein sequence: CASSLENEETQYF.

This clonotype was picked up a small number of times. CDR3 region: CASSLATNYEQYV. The DNA of the CDR3 is TGCGCCAGCAGCTTGGCGACTAACTACGAGCAGTACGTC. The chain uses TRBV5-1 and TRBJ2-7; perhaps TRBD2 as D (5 bases). From germline, CDR1 is SGHRS and CDR2 YFSETQ. The V end lost 0 bases, the J end lost 3 bases, and 7 bases lay between the germline ends. CDR3 length: 13 amino acids.

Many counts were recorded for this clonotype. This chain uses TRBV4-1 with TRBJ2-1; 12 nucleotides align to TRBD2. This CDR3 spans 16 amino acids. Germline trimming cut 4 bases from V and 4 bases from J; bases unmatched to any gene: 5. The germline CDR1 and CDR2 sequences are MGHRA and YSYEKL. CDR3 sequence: CASSPLGLAGYNEQFF. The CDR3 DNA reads TGCGCCAGCAGCCCGCTCGGACTAGCGGGGTACAATGAGCAGTTCTTC.

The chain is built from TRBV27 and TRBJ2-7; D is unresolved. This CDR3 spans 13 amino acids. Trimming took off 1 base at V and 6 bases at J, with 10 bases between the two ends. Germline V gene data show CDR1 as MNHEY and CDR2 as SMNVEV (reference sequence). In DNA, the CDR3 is TGTGCCAGCAGTTTATGGCCGGGTGGCGAGCAGTACTTC. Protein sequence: CASSLWPGGEQYF.

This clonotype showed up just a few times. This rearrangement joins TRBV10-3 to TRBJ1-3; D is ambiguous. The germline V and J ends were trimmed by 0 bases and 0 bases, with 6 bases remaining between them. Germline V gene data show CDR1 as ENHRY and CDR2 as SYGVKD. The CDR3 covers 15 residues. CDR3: CAISESPISGNTIYF. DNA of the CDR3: TGTGCCATCAGTGAGTCTCCGATCTCTGGAAACACCATATATTTT.

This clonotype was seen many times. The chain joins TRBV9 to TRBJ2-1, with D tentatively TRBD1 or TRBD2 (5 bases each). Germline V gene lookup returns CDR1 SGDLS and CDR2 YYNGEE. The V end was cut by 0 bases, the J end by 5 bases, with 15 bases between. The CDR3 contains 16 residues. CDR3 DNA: TGTGCCAGCAGCGTAGGAGCCCTAGAGGGACACAATGAGCAGTTCTTC. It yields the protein CASSVGALEGHNEQFF.

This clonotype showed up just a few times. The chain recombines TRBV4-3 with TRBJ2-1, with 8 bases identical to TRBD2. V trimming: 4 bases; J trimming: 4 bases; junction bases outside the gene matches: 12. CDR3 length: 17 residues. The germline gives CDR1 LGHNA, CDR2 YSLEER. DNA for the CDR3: TGCGCCAGCAGCCGACAGGCGGATGGCGGGGGGTACAATGAGCAGTTCTTC. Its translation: CASSRQADGGGYNEQFF.

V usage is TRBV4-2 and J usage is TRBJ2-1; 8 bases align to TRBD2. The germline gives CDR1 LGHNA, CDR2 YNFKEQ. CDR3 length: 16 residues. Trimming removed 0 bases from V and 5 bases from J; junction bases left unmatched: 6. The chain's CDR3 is CASSQDLRGGHNEQFF. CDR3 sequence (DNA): TGTGCCAGCAGCCAAGATCTACGGGGGGGCCACAATGAGCAGTTCTTC.

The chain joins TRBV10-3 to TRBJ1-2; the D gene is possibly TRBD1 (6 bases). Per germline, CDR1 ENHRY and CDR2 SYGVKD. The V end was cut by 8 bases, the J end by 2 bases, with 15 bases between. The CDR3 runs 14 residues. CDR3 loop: CAIYTTGANYGYTF. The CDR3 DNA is TGTGCCATCTACACGACGGGGGCGAACTATGGCTACACCTTC.

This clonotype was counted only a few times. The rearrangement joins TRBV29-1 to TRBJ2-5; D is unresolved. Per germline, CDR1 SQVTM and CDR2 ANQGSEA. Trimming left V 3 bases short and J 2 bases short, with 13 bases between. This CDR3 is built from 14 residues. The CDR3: CSVEVPNQQETQYF. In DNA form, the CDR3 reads TGCAGCGTTGAGGTCCCTAACCAACAAGAGACCCAGTACTTC.

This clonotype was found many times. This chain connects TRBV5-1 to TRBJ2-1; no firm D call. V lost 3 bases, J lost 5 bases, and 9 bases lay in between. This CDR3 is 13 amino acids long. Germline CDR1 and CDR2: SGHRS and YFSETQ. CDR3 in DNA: TGCGCCAGCAGCTCAAGGATCGACAATGAGCAGTTCTTC. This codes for CASSSRIDNEQFF.

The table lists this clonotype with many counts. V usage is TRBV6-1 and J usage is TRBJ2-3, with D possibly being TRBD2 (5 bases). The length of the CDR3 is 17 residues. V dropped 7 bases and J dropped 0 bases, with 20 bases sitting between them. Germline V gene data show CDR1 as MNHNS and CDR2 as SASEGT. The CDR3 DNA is TGTGCCAGCATACCCTCCGGGCGGGTTCCTAGCACAGATACGCAGTATTTT. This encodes CASIPSGRVPSTDTQYF.

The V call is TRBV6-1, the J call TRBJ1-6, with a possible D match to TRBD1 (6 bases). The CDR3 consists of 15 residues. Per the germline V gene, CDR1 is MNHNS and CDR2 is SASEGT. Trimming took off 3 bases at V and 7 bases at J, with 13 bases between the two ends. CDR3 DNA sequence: TGTGCCAGCAGTGACCTGGACAGCCGGAATTCACCCCTCCACTTT. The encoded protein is CASSDLDSRNSPLHF.

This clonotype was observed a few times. The CDR3 loop is CASSKRTGVSYEQYF. CDR3 coding DNA: TGTGCCAGCAGTAAAAGGACAGGGGTGTCCTACGAGCAGTACTTC. The rearrangement uses TRBV6-1 and TRBJ2-7; 9 positions match TRBD1. V lost 5 bases to trimming and J lost 1 base; unmatched junction nucleotides: 6. The CDR3 runs 15 residues. Germline V CDR1 and CDR2: MNHNS, SASEGT.

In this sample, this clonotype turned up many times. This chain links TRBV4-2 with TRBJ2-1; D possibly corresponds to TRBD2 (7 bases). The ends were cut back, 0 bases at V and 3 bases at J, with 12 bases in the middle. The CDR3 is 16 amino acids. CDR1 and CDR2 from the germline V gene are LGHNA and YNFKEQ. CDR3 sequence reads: CASSQDRGGVYNEQFF. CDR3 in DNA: TGTGCCAGCAGCCAAGATAGGGGGGGGGTCTACAATGAGCAGTTCTTC.

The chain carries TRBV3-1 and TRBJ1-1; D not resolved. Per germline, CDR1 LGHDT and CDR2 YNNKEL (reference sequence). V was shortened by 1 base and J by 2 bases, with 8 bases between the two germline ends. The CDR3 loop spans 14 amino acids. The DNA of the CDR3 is TGTGCCAGCAGCCAAGGGGCAGATAACACTGAAGCTTTCTTT. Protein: CASSQGADNTEAFF.

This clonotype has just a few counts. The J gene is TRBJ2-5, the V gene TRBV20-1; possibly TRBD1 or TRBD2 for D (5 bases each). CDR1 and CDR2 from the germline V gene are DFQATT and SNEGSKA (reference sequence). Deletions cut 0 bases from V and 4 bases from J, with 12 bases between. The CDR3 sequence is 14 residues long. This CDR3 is CSARDLSGPETQYF. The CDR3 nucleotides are TGCAGTGCTAGAGATCTATCGGGGCCAGAGACCCAGTACTTC.